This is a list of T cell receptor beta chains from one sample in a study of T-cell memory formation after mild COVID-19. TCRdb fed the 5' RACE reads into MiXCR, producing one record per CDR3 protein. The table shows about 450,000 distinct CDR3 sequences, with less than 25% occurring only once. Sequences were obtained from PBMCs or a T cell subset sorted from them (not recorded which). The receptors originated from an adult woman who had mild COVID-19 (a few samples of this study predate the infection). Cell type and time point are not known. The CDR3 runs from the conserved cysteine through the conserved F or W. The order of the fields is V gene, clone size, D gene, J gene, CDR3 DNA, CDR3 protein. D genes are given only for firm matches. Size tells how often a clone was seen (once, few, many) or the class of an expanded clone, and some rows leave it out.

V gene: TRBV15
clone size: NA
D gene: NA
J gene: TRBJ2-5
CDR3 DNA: TGTGCCACCAGCAGAGATAACGGGGAGACCCAGTACTTC
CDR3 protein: CATSRDNGETQYF

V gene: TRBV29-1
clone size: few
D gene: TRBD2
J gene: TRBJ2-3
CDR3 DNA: TGCAGCGTTGAAGGCGTTTTAGCGGGAGGGCCTGACGGCAAAGATACGCAGTATTTT
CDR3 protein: CSVEGVLAGGPDGKDTQYF

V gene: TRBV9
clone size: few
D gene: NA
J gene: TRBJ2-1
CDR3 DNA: TGTGCCAGCAGCGTAGGGGGCGGCCCCTACAATGAGCAGTTCTTC
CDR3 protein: CASSVGGGPYNEQFF

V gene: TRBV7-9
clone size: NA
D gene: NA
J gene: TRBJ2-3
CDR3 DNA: TGTGCCAGCAGCCCACCCTGGGACATAGGGGCAGATACGCAGTATTTT
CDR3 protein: CASSPPWDIGADTQYF

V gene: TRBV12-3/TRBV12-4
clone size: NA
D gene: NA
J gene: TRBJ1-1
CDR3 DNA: TGTGCCAGCAGCCCCGCCGGAGGGGGGGGCGGAACTGAAGCTTTCTTT
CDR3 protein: CASSPAGGGGGTEAFF

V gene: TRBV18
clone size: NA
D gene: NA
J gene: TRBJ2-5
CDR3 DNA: TGTGCCAGCTCACCACCGGGGGTGCGGGAGACCCAGTACTTC
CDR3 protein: CASSPPGVRETQYF

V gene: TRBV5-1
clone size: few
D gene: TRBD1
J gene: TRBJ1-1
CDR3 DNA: TGCGCCAGCAGCTTATTCGGGACAGTAAACACTGAAGCTTTCTTT
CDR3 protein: CASSLFGTVNTEAFF

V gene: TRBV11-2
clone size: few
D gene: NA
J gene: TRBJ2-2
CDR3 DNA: TGTGCCAGCACGCTCGGGCTAGCGTCGAACACCGGGGAGCTGTTTTTT
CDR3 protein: CASTLGLASNTGELFF

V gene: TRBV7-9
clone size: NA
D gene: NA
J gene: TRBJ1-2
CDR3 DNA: TGTGCCAGCAGCTTAGCCCCAACAGAAGTCTATGGCTACACCTTC
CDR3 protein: CASSLAPTEVYGYTF

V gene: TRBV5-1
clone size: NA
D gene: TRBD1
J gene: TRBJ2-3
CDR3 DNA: TGCGCCAGCAGCTTCCAGGGACAGGGAGGAAATACGCAGTATTTT
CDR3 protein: CASSFQGQGGNTQYF

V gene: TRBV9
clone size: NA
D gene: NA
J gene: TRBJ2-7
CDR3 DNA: TGTGCCAGCAGCGTGTACGGGGCGCCTACGGAGGCCTACGAGCAGTACTTC
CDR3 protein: CASSVYGAPTEAYEQYF

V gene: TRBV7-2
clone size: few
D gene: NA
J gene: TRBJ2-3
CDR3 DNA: TGTGCCAGCGCCGCTCGGGTAGCGGGCACAGATACGCAGTATTTT
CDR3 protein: CASAARVAGTDTQYF

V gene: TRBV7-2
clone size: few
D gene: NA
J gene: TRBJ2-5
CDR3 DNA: TGTGCCAGCAGCTTAGGACAACACCGTCCGGTTAAGGAGACCCAGTACTTC
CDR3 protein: CASSLGQHRPVKETQYF

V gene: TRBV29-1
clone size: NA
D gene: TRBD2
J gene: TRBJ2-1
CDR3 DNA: TGCAGCGCCGGGACTAGCGGGAGCTCCTACAATGAGCAGTTCTTC
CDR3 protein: CSAGTSGSSYNEQFF

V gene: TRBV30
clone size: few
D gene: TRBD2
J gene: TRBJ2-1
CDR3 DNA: TGTGCCTGGACAAGCGGGACTCCCCGGGATGAGCAGTTCTTC
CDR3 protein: CAWTSGTPRDEQFF

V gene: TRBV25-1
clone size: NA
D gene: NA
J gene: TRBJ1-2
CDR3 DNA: TGTGCCAGCAGTGCCAAAACCGGGCCTTGGAATGGCTACACCTTC
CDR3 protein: CASSAKTGPWNGYTF

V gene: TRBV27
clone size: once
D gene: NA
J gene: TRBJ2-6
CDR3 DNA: TGTGCCAGCAGTCCGGGCAGGTGTGTAACTGGGGCCAACGTCCTGACTTTC
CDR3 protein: CASSPGRCVTGANVLTF

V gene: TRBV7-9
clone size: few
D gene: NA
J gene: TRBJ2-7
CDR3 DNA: TGTGCCAGCAGCTTCCTCGGGCCAGCCTACGAGCAGTACTTC
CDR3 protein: CASSFLGPAYEQYF

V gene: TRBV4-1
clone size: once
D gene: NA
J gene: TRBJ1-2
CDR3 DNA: TGCGCCAGCAGCCAAGACGCCGGGGAAACTAACTATGGCTACACCTTC
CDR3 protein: CASSQDAGETNYGYTF

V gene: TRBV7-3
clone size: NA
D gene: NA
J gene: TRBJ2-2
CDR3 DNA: TGTGCCAGCAGCTCCCTAGGGGGGAGCACCGGGGAGCTGTTTTTT
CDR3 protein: CASSSLGGSTGELFF

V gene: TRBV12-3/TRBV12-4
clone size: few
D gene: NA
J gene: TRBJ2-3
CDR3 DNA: TGTGCCAGCAGTCGTCGGAGCAGCACAGATACGCAGTATTTT
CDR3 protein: CASSRRSSTDTQYF

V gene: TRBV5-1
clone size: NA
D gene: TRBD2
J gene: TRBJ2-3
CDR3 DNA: TGCGCCAGCACTAGCGGGGGGGAATATACGCAGTATTTT
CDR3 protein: CASTSGGEYTQYF

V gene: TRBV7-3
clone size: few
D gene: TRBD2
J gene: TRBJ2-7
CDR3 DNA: TGTGCCAGCAGCTCCCCCCCTAAGACTAGCGGGAAGCTACGATGGGTCTACGAGCAGTACTTC
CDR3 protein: CASSSPPKTSGKLRWVYEQYF

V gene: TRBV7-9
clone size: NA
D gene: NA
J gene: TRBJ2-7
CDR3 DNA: TGTGCCAGCAGCCTAGGACCAGCGTGGGCTCAAGAGCAGTACTTC
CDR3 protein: CASSLGPAWAQEQYF

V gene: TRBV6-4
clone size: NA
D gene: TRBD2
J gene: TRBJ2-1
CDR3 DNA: TGTGCCAGCAGCCATAGCGGGGGGGCCCCTGGGAATGAGCAGTTCTTC
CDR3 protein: CASSHSGGAPGNEQFF

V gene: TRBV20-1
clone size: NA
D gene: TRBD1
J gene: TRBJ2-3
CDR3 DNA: TGCAGTGCTCCTCGGGACAGGGGGCTGTCAGATACGCAGTATTTT
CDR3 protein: CSAPRDRGLSDTQYF

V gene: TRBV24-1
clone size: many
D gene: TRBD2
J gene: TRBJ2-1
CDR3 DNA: TGTGCCACCAGTGCCGCCAGCGGGAGTCGCAATGAGCAGTTCTTC
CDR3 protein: CATSAASGSRNEQFF

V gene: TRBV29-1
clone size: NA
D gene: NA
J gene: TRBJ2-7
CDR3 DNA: TGCAGCGCCTGGGACCCTCCCAACGAGCAGTACTTC
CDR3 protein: CSAWDPPNEQYF

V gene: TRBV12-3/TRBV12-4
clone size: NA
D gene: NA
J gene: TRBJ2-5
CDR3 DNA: TGTGCCAGCAGCCCCAGCCTGGCAGTCCAAGAGACCCAGTACTTC
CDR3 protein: CASSPSLAVQETQYF

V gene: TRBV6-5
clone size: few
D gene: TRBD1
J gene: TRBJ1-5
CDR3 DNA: TGTGCCAGCAGTTCCGGACAGGGGCCCCAGCATTTT
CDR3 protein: CASSSGQGPQHF

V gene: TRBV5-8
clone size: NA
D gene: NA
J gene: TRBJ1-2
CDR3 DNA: TGTGCCAGCAGCTTGGATTGGGCCAGTACTAACTATGGCTACACCTTC
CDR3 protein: CASSLDWASTNYGYTF

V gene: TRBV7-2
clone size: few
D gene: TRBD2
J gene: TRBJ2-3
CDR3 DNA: TGTGCCAGCAGCTTATATGGGACTAGCCCCACCACAGATACGCAGTATTTT
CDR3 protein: CASSLYGTSPTTDTQYF

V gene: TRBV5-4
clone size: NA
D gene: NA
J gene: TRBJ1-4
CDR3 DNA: TGTGCCAGCAGCTTGGATGGGGGGGTGAATGAAAAACTGTTTTTT
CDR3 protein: CASSLDGGVNEKLFF

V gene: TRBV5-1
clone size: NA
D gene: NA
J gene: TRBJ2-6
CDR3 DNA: TGCGCCAGCAGCTTGGATGGGGGCTTTGGGGCCAACGTCCTGACTTTC
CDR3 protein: CASSLDGGFGANVLTF

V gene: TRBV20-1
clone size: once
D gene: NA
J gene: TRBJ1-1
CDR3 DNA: TGCAGTGCTAGTAAGGGGGGCACTGAAGCTTTCTTT
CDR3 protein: CSASKGGTEAFF

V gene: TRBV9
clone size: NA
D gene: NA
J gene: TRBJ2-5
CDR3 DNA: TGTGCCAGCAGCGTAAGCCAGGGACAAGAGACCCAGTACTTC
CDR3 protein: CASSVSQGQETQYF

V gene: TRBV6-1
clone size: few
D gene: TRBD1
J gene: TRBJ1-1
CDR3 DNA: TGTGCCAGCAGACTCCAGGGGGCAGCTATAGGGAACACTGAAGCTTTCTTT
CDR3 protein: CASRLQGAAIGNTEAFF

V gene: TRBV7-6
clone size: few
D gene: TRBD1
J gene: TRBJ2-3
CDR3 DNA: TGTGCCACCGCCAGGGGGACCGTGGACCTCACAGATACGCAGTATTTT
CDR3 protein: CATARGTVDLTDTQYF

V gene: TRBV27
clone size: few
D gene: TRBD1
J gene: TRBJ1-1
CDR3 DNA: TGTGCCAGCAGTCACCAGGGGGCTGGTAAAGCTTTCTTT
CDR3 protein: CASSHQGAGKAFF

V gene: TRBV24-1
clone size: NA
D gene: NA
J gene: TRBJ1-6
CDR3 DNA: TGTGCCACCAGTGAACAGCCTAATTCACCCCTCCACTTT
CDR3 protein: CATSEQPNSPLHF

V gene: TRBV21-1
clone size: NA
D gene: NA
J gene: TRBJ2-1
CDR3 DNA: TGTGCCAGCAGCAAAATGGACCCCACGCGTGAAGACAATGAGCAGTTCTTC
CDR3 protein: CASSKMDPTREDNEQFF

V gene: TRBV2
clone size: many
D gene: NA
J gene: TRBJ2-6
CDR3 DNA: TGTGCCAGCAGCCCCAGGGTTTCTGGGGCCAACGTCCTGACTTTC
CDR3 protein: CASSPRVSGANVLTF

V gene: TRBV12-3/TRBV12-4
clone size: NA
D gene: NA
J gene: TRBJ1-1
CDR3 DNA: TGTGCCAGCAGTTTAATCTCTATCGCAGAGAACTTTGAAGCTTTCTTT
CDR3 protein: CASSLISIAENFEAFF

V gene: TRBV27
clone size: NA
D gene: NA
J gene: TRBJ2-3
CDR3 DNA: TGTGCCAGCAGCCCGAGGGGCTTAAGCACAGATACGCAGTATTTT
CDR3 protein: CASSPRGLSTDTQYF

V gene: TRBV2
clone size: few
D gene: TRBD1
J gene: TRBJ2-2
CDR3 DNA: TGTGCCAGCAGGAGGGACAGGGGAAACACCGGGGAGCTGTTTTTT
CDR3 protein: CASRRDRGNTGELFF